This T cell receptor beta chain comes out of a study of blood T cell repertoires in COVID-19. Study in general: Nucleic acid was either cDNA or gDNA, and it came from T cells, B-cell-depleted T cells, or PBMCs.

Original data processing: Amplification with reference gene primers provided the estimates of nucleated cell counts. The assay was immunoSEQ multiplex PCR, and TCRdb's table has in-frame clones only and misses some. That table supplies the V and J calls and clone size; D and trimming were determined from the DNA. The table shows over 130,000 clones, with 88% occurring only once. Per the germline V gene, CDR1 is MNHEY and CDR2 is SVGAGI. V lost 6 bases and J lost 1, with 7 bases in between. The CDR3 spans 13 residues. The specimen was peripheral blood. This chain links TRBV6-5 with TRBJ1-3; D may be TRBD1 (6 bases). The sequence came from a human donor in a cohort sampled during active COVID-19. In DNA, the CDR3 is TGTGCCAGCAGCGGACAGTCTGGAAACACCATATATTTT. It is translated as CASSGQSGNTIYF.